The source of this TCR beta chain is a study of blood T cell repertoires in COVID-19 (TCRdb year 2020). For the study in its entirety: Collaborator samples came from the United States, Italy and Spain and covered acute and convalescent phases of COVID-19. The prospective study material was composed of cDNA or gDNA derived from T cells, B-cell-depleted T cells, or PBMCs. Subjects who had been exposed to COVID-19, were actively infected with it, or had recovered from it provided the deeply sampled blood TCRbeta repertoires that made up the dataset. The repertoires were made available in a free public database intended to serve as a resource for research on the immune response to SARS-CoV-2. Samples were obtained from the ongoing ImmuneRACE study (first 160 participants) and from 1,000 to 1,500 subjects provided by 6 global collaborators. A de-identified subject ID, COVID-19 status, age in years and sex were almost always included in the sample metadata. Where HLA class I and class II types were available, the types were taken from metadata supplied by the sample provider, not from assay-based typing. Beyond this particular receptor, the publication reports: Clinical and demographic metadata were provided uncurated, with the amount varying by source and participant.

TCRbeta CDR3 regions were amplified from genomic DNA by means of the immunoSEQ Assay, a bias-controlled multiplex PCR. The original methods were these. The number of nucleated cells in each sample was estimated by amplification of reference gene primers within the assay. To quantify the absolute abundance of each unique TCRbeta CDR3 rearrangement, sequence reads were collapsed and filtered. For each sample, productive Simpson clonality was calculated as the square root of Simpson's diversity index over productive rearrangements. TCRdb obtained this table from immuneACCESS and retained in-frame rearrangements with V and J assigned. These tables miss some clones; where compared with another copy, unresolved V genes account for less than half of the shortfall, and the remainder is unexplained. Clonal size and the V and J genes are those of that table, whereas D and trimming came from the DNA. In this sample the table shows under 170,000 clones, 87% of which occur a single time. The biggest ten clones account for about 4.1% of the sample.

From V the trimming removes 4 bases and from J it removes 5 bases, while the gene matches leave 5 bases of the junction unaccounted for. From a lookup of the germline V gene, CDR1 and CDR2 are SGHRS and YFSETQ. Inclusive of the bounding cysteine and phenylalanine, the CDR3 is 13 residues long. The DNA shown is the 39-base CDR3, in frame from base 1. Each collaborating institution followed its own protocols to collect whole blood in K2EDTA tubes. For TCRbeta analysis, collaborators shipped samples in one of three forms: frozen whole blood, isolated PBMCs, or DNA extracted from either of those sample types. Worth noting for this clone: This clone's antigen is unknown. Base-call qualities are not available, and no considerably larger clone is one nucleotide away.

This receptor was taken from a woman aged 55-69 years with active or convalescent COVID-19. The source material was peripheral blood. The sequence is built from TRBV5-1 and TRBJ2-7; TRBD1 lines up with 8 middle nucleotides. The CDR3 amino acid sequence is: CASSPRTGNEQYF. The sequence in DNA is TGCGCCAGCAGCCCTAGGACAGGGAACGAGCAGTACTTC.